The sequence of this TCR beta chain was determined in a study of lymphopenia after photon versus proton radiotherapy. Per the germline V gene, CDR1 is SGHAT and CDR2 is FQNNGV. With 1 base removed from V and 0 bases from J, the gap between germline ends came to 15 bases. The CDR3 consists of 17 residues. Assay used: immunoSEQ multiplex PCR; TCRdb lists only in-frame clones, some missing. This sample yields about 8,000 clones, of which about 88% are seen a single time; about 3% belongs to the top ten. V is TRBV11-2 and J is TRBJ1-2, with a weak D call TRBD1 (5 bases). This receptor was taken from a woman in her 70s with pancreatic cancer. The sample in question was peripheral blood, obtained from a patient treated with photon-based radiotherapy. CDR3 loop: CASSLVWDVVTNYGYTF. The CDR3 DNA reads as TGTGCCAGCAGCTTAGTTTGGGACGTGGTCACTAACTATGGCTACACCTTC.